These 18 T cell receptor beta chains were all obtained from the same sample, sequenced in a study of T cell responses to AZD1222 COVID-19 vaccine. The table came from immunoSEQ multiplex PCR; TCRdb's copy has only in-frame clones and leaves some out. The top ten clones hold about 5% of a sample with about 140,000 clones, 92% of them seen once. The sample consisted of peripheral blood, taken on day 0 of AZD1222 vaccination. The receptors here all came from an adult in good health.

The chain is built from TRBV7-2 and TRBJ1-4; 8 positions agree with TRBD1. V was clipped by 6 bases and J by 7 bases; unmatched bases: 16. The CDR3 has 17 residues. In germline, CDR1 is SGHTA, CDR2 FQGNSA. CDR3 bases: TGTGCCAGCAGTTGGGGCCAGGGGGCTCGGATGGGTGAAAAACTGTTTTTT. Amino acid sequence: CASSWGQGARMGEKLFF.

The V gene is TRBV3-1 (or the pseudogene TRBV3-2), the J gene TRBJ2-5; D may be TRBD2 (6 bases). Germline CDR1 is LGHDT and CDR2 is YNNKEL (reference sequence). The CDR3 totals 13 residues. Trimming pared 4 bases from V and 3 bases from J, leaving 9 bases between. Here the CDR3 reads CASSREVEETQYF. The CDR3 nucleotides read TGTGCCAGCAGCCGGGAGGTAGAAGAGACCCAGTACTTC.

The chain carries TRBV6-6 and TRBJ1-1; D is ambiguous. V dropped 0 bases and J dropped 1 base, with 6 bases sitting between them. Germline assignment: CDR1 MNHNY and CDR2 SVGAGI (reference sequence). The CDR3 has 14 amino acids. The CDR3 reads CASSYSQQNTEAFF. CDR3 DNA: TGTGCCAGCAGTTACTCCCAGCAGAACACTGAAGCTTTCTTT.

This chain links TRBV5-5 with TRBJ1-5; tentatively, D is TRBD1 (5 bases). The CDR3 runs to 17 residues. V gave up 0 bases and J gave up 1 base, with 14 bases separating them. Looked up from germline, CDR1 is SGHKS and CDR2 is YYEKEE (reference sequence). The CDR3 loop is CASSLGGWDSSNQPQHF. DNA for the CDR3: TGTGCCAGCAGCTTGGGGGGCTGGGACTCAAGCAATCAGCCCCAGCATTTT.

The chain employs TRBV27 and TRBJ2-2; D might be TRBD2 (5 bases). The CDR3 sequence is 16 residues long. V was clipped by 6 bases and J by 3 bases, with 17 bases between them. Looked up from germline, CDR1 is MNHEY and CDR2 is SMNVEV (reference sequence). The CDR3 DNA follows: TGTGCCAGCAGATCCGAGGGTGCCGAGGACACCGGGGAGCTGTTTTTT. It codes for CASRSEGAEDTGELFF.

V is TRBV19 and J is TRBJ1-5, with D perhaps TRBD1 (6 bases). Looked up from germline, CDR1 is LNHDA and CDR2 is SQIVND (reference sequence). CDR3 length: 14 residues. Trimming removed 5 bases from V and 4 bases from J, with 12 bases in between. CDR3 nucleotide sequence: TGTGCCAGTAGTGAAGACAGGCTTAATCAGCCCCAGCATTTT. It is translated as CASSEDRLNQPQHF.

This clone was picked up one time. The chain couples TRBV3-1 (or the pseudogene TRBV3-2) to TRBJ1-6, with D possibly TRBD1 on 5 matching bases. This CDR3 has 14 residues. Trimming pared 2 bases from V and 10 bases from J, leaving 12 bases between. CDR1 is LGHDT and CDR2 is YNNKEL in the germline V gene (reference sequence). The chain's CDR3 is CASSQIIRDSPLHF. CDR3 coding DNA: TGTGCCAGCAGCCAAATCATAAGGGACTCACCCCTCCACTTT.

The chain is built from TRBV3-1 (or the pseudogene TRBV3-2) and TRBJ1-4; D call uncertain. The CDR3 has 14 amino acids. CDR1 is LGHDT, CDR2 YNNKEL, per germline (reference sequence). Trimming stripped 2 bases from V and 4 bases from J, with 8 bases between. CDR3 sequence reads: CASSQSWDNEKLFF. CDR3 nucleotides: TGTGCCAGCAGCCAAAGCTGGGATAATGAAAAACTGTTTTTT.

The rearrangement uses TRBV7-2 and TRBJ2-3, with 10 bases aligning to TRBD2. The CDR3 consists of 16 residues. V was clipped by 0 bases and J by 6 bases; unmatched bases: 6. Germline lookup yields CDR1 SGHTA and CDR2 FQGNSA. This CDR3 reads CASSLARLAGADTQYF. Written as DNA, the CDR3 is TGTGCCAGCAGCTTAGCTCGTCTAGCGGGAGCCGATACGCAGTATTTT.

This sequence joins TRBV25-1 and TRBJ1-4; D might be TRBD1 (5 bases). CDR3 length: 16 amino acids. Trimming left V 1 base short and J 0 bases short, with 9 bases between. CDR1 is MGHDK and CDR2 is SYGVNS in the germline V gene. CDR3 nucleotide sequence: TGTGCCAGCAGTGAATGGGGAGGGGCAACTAATGAAAAACTGTTTTTT. This sequence encodes CASSEWGGATNEKLFF.

The chain employs TRBV27 and TRBJ2-7; D is possibly TRBD1 (5 bases). Per germline, CDR1 MNHEY and CDR2 SMNVEV (reference sequence). V shed 6 bases and J shed 4 bases, with 13 bases lying between them. The length of the CDR3 is 13 residues. The CDR3 nucleotides read TGTGCCAGCAGCGCTTCGACAGCTTACGAGCAGTACTTC. Its translation is CASSASTAYEQYF.

This sequence joins TRBV25-1 and TRBJ2-3; TRBD1 matches at 8 bases. The CDR3 consists of 13 residues. The V gene end was trimmed by 8 bases and the J gene end by 4 bases; junction bases not matched to a gene: 5. CDR1 is MGHDK and CDR2 is SYGVNS in the germline V gene. The CDR3 is CASLQGASDTQYF. DNA of the CDR3: TGTGCCAGCCTGCAGGGGGCCTCAGATACGCAGTATTTT.

The gene calls are TRBV27 and TRBJ2-7, with 7 bases lining up with TRBD1. Germline trimming cut 3 bases from V and 2 bases from J; bases unmatched to any gene: 4. Germline CDR1 MNHEY, CDR2 SMNVEV (reference sequence). The CDR3 is made up of 14 amino acids. In DNA form, the CDR3 reads TGTGCCAGCAGTTTGGGGACAGAGACCTACGAGCAGTACTTC. This translates into CASSLGTETYEQYF.

The rearrangement joins TRBV5-1 to TRBJ1-2; no clear D gene. The CDR3 has 13 amino acids. The germline gives CDR1 SGHRS, CDR2 YFSETQ. Trimming left V 6 bases short and J 2 bases short, with 11 bases between. CDR3 bases: TGCGCCAGCAACGGAGAGGGCAACTATGGCTACACCTTC. It translates to CASNGEGNYGYTF.

The CDR3 region has the DNA TGTGCCAGCAGTTTATCGAGTTTAGGAGGAGATACGCAGTATTTT. Translation gives CASSLSSLGGDTQYF. The chain uses TRBV27 and TRBJ2-3, with a possible D match to TRBD2 (5 bases). The CDR3 length is 15 residues. Germline V gives CDR1 MNHEY, CDR2 SMNVEV (reference sequence). V shed 0 bases and J shed 5 bases, with 12 bases lying between them.

V is TRBV12-3 or TRBV12-4 and J is TRBJ1-1, with D possibly matching TRBD1 (6 bases). This CDR3 region has 13 residues. The V and J ends lost 5 bases and 4 bases respectively, with 11 bases between them. The CDR3 sequence is CASSPTGLTEAFF. The CDR3 DNA reads TGTGCCAGCAGTCCGACAGGCCTCACTGAAGCTTTCTTT.

The CDR3 here is CASSPQTSGVSYEQYF. As DNA, the CDR3 is TGTGCCAGCAGCCCCCAGACTAGCGGGGTATCCTACGAGCAGTACTTC. V and J are TRBV7-8 and TRBJ2-7, with 11 bases aligning to TRBD2. This CDR3 has 16 amino acids. The germline V gene encodes CDR1 SGHVS and CDR2 FQNEAQ. J was trimmed by 1 base and V by 5 bases; bases with no gene match: 7.

The genes are TRBV3-1 (or the pseudogene TRBV3-2) and TRBJ2-1, with D tentatively TRBD1 (5 bases). From germline, CDR1 is LGHDT and CDR2 YNNKEL (reference sequence). This CDR3 has 18 amino acids. V lost 2 bases and J 3 bases, leaving 20 bases between the germline ends. The CDR3 DNA sequence: TGTGCCAGCAGCCAACTCAGGGTGGGGCGGCGTCGCTACAATGAGCAGTTCTTC. Translated: CASSQLRVGRRRYNEQFF.